This passage covers 5 T cell receptor beta chains from one sample sequenced in a study of blood T cell repertoires in COVID-19. TCRdb's copy holds only in-frame clones and misses some; the assay was immunoSEQ multiplex PCR. Here the sample spans hundreds of thousands of clones, approximately 91% being singletons. The source material was PBMCs or T cells enriched from blood (not recorded which). These receptors originate from a middle-aged woman who had recovered from COVID-19.

The chain recombines TRBV5-1 with TRBJ1-1; 8 bases agree with TRBD1. Germline loops: CDR1 SGHRS, CDR2 YFSETQ. Unmatched junction bases numbered 13, after V lost 0 bases and J lost 6 bases. The CDR3 runs to 17 residues. CDR3 sequence reads: CASSLEETGEMISEAFF. CDR3 DNA sequence: TGCGCCAGCAGCTTGGAAGAGACAGGGGAAATGATCTCTGAAGCTTTCTTT.

V and J are TRBV19 and TRBJ2-7; 9 bases align to TRBD2. This CDR3 is built from 16 residues. Germline CDR1 is LNHDA and CDR2 is SQIVND (reference sequence). The trim removed 2 bases at V and 3 bases at J, leaving 8 bases unmatched. The CDR3 DNA is TGTGCCAGTAGTATATTGTCTAGCGGGAAAAACTACGAGCAGTACTTC. Encoded protein: CASSILSSGKNYEQYF.

The V call is TRBV2, the J call TRBJ2-1; TRBD2 aligns across 8 bases. The length of the CDR3 is 15 residues. J gave up 5 bases and V 4 bases, and 7 bases lay outside the gene matches. Germline CDR1 is SNHLY and CDR2 is FYNNEI. CDR3 nucleotide sequence: TGTGCCAGCAGTGGTACTAGCGGCCAAAACAATGAGCAGTTCTTC. As protein: CASSGTSGQNNEQFF.

This sequence joins TRBV21-1 and TRBJ1-4; TRBD1, as called in the table, went unchecked against the DNA. TRBV21-1 is shown as a pseudogene. The CDR3 is made up of 17 amino acids. The CDR3 coding sequence is TGTGCCAGCAGCAAAGACGGCAGGGGGGCAACTAATGAAAAACTGTTTTTT. It is translated as CASSKDGRGATNEKLFF.

This chain joins TRBV6-5 and TRBJ2-1, with 9 bases aligning to TRBD2. CDR3 length: 14 residues. Germline V gene sequence: CDR1 MNHEY, CDR2 SVGAGI. With 8 bases clipped from V and 6 bases from J, the junction kept 8 bases outside the gene matches. The CDR3 protein is CASPREGLVNEQFF. The CDR3 region has the DNA TGTGCCAGCCCGCGGGAGGGCCTGGTCAATGAGCAGTTCTTC.